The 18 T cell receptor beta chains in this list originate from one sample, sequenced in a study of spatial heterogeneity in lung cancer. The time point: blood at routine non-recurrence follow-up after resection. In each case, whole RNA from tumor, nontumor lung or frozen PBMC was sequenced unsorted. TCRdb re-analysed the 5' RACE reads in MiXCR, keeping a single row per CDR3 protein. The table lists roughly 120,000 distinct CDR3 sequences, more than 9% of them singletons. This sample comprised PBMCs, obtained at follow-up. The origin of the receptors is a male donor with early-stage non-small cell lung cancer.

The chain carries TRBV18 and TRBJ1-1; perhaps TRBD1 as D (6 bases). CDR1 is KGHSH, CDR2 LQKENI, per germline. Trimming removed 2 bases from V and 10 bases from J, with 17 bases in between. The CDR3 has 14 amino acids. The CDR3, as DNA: TGTGCCAGCTCACCAGGGTACACATCGGACAGAGCTTTCTTT. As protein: CASSPGYTSDRAFF.

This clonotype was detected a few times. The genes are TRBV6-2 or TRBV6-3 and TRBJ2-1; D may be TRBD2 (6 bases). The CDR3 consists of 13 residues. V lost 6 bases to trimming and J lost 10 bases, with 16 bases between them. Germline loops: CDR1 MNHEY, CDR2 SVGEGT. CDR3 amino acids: CASSRGDSREQFF. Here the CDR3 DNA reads TGTGCCAGCAGCCGCGGGGACTCCCGGGAGCAGTTCTTC.

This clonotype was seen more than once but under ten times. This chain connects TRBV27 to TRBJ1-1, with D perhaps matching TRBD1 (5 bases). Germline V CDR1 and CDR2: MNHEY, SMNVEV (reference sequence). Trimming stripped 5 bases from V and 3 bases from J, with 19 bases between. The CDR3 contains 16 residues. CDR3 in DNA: TGTGCCAGCAGTCCCCTCGGTCTGGGGGGGTACACTGAAGCTTTCTTT. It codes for CASSPLGLGGYTEAFF.

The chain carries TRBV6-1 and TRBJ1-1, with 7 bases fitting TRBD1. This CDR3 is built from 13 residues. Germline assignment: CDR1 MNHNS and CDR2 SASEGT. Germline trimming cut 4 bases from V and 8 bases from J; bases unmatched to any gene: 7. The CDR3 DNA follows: TGTGCCAGCAGTGTTCGGCCGGGACAGGAAGCTTTCTTT. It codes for CASSVRPGQEAFF.

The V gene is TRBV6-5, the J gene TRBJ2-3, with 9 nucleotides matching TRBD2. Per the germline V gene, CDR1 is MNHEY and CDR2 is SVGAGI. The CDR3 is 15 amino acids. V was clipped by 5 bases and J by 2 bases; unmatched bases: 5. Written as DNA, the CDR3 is TGTGCCAGCAGTACTATAGCGGGGGTCACAGATACGCAGTATTTT. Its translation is CASSTIAGVTDTQYF.

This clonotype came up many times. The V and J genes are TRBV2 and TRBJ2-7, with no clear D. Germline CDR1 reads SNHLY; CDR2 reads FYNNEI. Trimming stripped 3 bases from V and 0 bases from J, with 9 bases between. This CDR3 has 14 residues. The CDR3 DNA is TGTGCCAGCAGTGAGTTTGACAACTCCTACGAGCAGTACTTC. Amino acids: CASSEFDNSYEQYF. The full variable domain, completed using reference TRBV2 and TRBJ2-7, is EPEVTQTPSHQVTQMGQEVILRCVPISNHLYFYWYRQILGQKVEFLVSFYNNEISEKSEIFDDQFSVERPDGSNFTLKIRSTKLEDSAMYFCASSEFDNSYEQYFGPGTRLTVT.

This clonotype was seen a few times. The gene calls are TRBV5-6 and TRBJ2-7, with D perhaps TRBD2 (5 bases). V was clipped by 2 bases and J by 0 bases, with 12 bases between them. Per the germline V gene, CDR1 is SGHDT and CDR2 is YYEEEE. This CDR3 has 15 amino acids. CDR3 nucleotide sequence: TGTGCCAGCAGCTTTTTCGCGGGCCTCTCCTACGAGCAGTACTTC. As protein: CASSFFAGLSYEQYF.

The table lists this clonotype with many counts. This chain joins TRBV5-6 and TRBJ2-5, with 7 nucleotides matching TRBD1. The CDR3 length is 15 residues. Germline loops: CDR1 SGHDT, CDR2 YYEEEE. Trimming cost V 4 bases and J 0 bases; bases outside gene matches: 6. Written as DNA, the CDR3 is TGTGCCAGCAGCCAGCGCAGGGGGTACCAAGAGACCCAGTACTTC. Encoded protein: CASSQRRGYQETQYF.

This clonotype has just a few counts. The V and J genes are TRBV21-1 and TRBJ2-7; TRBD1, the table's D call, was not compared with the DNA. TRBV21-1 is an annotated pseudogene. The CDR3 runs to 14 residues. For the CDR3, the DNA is TGTGCCAGCAGCAAAATGGGGGGGCCTTACGAGCAGTACTTC. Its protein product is CASSKMGGPYEQYF.

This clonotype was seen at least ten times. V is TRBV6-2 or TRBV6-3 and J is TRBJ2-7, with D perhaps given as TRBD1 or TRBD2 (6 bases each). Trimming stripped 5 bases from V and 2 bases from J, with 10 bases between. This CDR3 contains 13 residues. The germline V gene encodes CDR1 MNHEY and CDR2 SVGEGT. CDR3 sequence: CASSRRGAYEQYF. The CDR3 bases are TGTGCCAGCAGTCGTAGGGGGGCCTACGAGCAGTACTTC.

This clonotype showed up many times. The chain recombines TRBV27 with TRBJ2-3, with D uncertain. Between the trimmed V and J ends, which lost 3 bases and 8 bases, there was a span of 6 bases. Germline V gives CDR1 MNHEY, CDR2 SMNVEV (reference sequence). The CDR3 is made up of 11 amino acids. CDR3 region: CASSFSSTQYF. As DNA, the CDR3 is TGTGCCAGCAGTTTTAGTTCTACGCAGTATTTT.

CDR3 bases: TGTGCCAGCAGTTTAGGGACAGGGGTTAATCAGCCCCAGCATTTT. Translating it yields CASSLGTGVNQPQHF. The chain is built from TRBV12-3 or TRBV12-4 and TRBJ1-5, with 9 positions matching TRBD1. This CDR3 comprises 15 residues. With 1 base clipped from V and 4 bases from J, the junction kept 2 bases outside the gene matches.

The CDR3 region is CSAKPGRGSYEQYF. The CDR3 bases are TGCAGTGCCAAACCCGGACGGGGCTCCTACGAGCAGTACTTC. This chain joins TRBV20-1 and TRBJ2-7; perhaps TRBD2 as D (5 bases). In germline, CDR1 is DFQATT, CDR2 SNEGSKA (reference sequence). Trimming stripped 6 bases from V and 0 bases from J, with 15 bases between. The CDR3 covers 14 residues.

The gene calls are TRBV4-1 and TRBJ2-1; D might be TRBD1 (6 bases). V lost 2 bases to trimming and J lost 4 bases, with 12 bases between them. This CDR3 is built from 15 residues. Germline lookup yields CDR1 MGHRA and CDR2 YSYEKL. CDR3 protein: CASSQRETGYNEQFF. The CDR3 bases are TGCGCCAGCAGCCAACGTGAGACAGGTTACAATGAGCAGTTCTTC.

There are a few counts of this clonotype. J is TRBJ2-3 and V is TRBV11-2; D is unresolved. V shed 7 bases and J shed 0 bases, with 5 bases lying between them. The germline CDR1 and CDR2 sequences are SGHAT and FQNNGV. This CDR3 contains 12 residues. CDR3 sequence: CASTSSTDTQYF. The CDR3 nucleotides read TGTGCCAGCACCTCTAGCACAGATACGCAGTATTTT.

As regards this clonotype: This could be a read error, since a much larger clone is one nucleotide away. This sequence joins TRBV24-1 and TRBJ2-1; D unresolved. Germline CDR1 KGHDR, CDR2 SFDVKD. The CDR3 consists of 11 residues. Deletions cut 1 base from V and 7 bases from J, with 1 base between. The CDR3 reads CATSDFNEQFF. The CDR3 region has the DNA TGTGCCACCAGTGATTTTAATGAGCAGTTCTTC.

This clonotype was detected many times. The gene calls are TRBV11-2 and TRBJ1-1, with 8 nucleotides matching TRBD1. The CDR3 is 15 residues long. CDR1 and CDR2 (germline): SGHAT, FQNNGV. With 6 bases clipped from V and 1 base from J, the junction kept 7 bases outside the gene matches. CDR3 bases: TGTGCCAGCAGACCAGTCAGGGGGCCGAACACTGAAGCTTTCTTT. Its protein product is CASRPVRGPNTEAFF.

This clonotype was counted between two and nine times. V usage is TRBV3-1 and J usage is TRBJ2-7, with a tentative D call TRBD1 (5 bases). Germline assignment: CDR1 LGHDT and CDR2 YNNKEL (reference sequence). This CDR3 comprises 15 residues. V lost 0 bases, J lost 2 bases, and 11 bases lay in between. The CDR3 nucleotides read TGTGCCAGCAGCCAAGAAGTAGGGGCGACCTACGAGCAGTACTTC. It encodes CASSQEVGATYEQYF.